One and the same sample provided the 5 T cell receptor beta chains below, sequenced in a study of blood T cell repertoires in COVID-19 (dated by TCRdb to about 2020). Receptor libraries were prepared by the immunoSEQ multiplex PCR assay. The clones in this table, taken by TCRdb from immuneACCESS, are in-frame only. Not every clone is retained; where verified, under half of the shortfall comes from an unresolved V gene, and the cause of the rest is unknown. In this sample the table shows fewer than 300,000 clones, 91% of which occur a single time. The ten largest clonotypes hold around 2.6% of the sample. Sequencing input: peripheral blood. These receptors were collected from a person in their late teens or twenties with COVID-19, enrolled during active disease.

The V and J genes are TRBV5-5 and TRBJ2-7; no clear D. Germline values: CDR1 SGHKS, CDR2 YYEKEE (reference sequence). There are 16 residues in the CDR3. V was pared by 1 base and J by 0 bases, with 14 bases between. The CDR3 is CASSLRSSTVSYEQYF. The CDR3 nucleotides read TGTGCCAGCAGCTTGCGGAGTTCGACCGTCTCCTACGAGCAGTACTTC.

The chain links TRBV29-1 to TRBJ1-2, with D hard to call. The CDR3 runs to 11 residues. V was pared by 6 bases and J by 3 bases, with 8 bases between. Germline V gene data show CDR1 as SQVTM and CDR2 as ANQGSEA. The CDR3 is CSVPGYYGYTF. Here the CDR3 DNA reads TGCAGCGTCCCAGGATACTATGGCTACACCTTC. Full variable domain (missing parts from reference TRBV29-1 and TRBJ1-2): SAVISQKPSRDICQRGTSLTIQCQVDSQVTMMFWYRQQPGQSLTLIATANQGSEATYESGFVIDKFPISRPNLTFSTLTVSNMSPEDSSIYLCSVPGYYGYTFGSGTRLTVV.

The gene calls are TRBV15 and TRBJ1-5; D not certain. CDR1 and CDR2 (germline): LNHNV, YYDKDF (reference sequence). Trimming took off 3 bases at V and 0 bases at J, with 12 bases between the two ends. The CDR3 sequence is 16 residues long. The CDR3 region is CATSSSLTDSNQPQHF. The CDR3 region has the DNA TGTGCCACCAGCAGCAGTTTAACAGATAGCAATCAGCCCCAGCATTTT.

This clone turned up a few times. This chain uses TRBV7-2 with TRBJ1-5, with TRBD1 matching over 8 bases. V lost 4 bases, J lost 3 bases, and 2 bases stayed unmatched. The germline V gene has CDR1 SGHTA and CDR2 FQGNSA. The length of the CDR3 is 14 residues. The chain's CDR3 is CASSYQGANQPQHF. The DNA of the CDR3 is TGTGCCAGCAGCTACCAGGGGGCCAATCAGCCCCAGCATTTT.

This clone has a single count. The V call is TRBV12-3 or TRBV12-4, the J call TRBJ1-2, with D maybe TRBD1 (6 bases). This CDR3 region has 12 residues. V lost 6 bases and J 4 bases, leaving 9 bases between the germline ends. This chain's CDR3 is CASRGAPYGYTF. CDR3 bases: TGTGCCAGCAGGGGGGCTCCCTATGGCTACACCTTC.